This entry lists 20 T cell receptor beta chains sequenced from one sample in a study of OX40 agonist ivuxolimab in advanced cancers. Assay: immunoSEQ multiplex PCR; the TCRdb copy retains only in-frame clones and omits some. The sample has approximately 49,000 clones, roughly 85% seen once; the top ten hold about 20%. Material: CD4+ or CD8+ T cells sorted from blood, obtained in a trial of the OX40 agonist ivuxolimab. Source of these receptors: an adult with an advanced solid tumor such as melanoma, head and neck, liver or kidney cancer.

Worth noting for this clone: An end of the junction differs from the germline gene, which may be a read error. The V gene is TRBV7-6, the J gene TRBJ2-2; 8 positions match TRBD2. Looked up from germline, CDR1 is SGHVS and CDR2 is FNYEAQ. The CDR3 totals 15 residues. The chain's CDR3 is CASTLDGGGTGELFF. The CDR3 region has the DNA TGTGCCAGCACCTTAGACGGGGGGGGCACCGGGGAGCTGTTTTTT.

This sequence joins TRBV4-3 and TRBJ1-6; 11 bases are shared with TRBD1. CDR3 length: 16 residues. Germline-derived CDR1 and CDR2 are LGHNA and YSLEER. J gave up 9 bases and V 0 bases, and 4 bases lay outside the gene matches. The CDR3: CASSQDRGTGGSPLHF. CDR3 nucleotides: TGCGCCAGCAGCCAAGATCGGGGGACAGGGGGTTCACCCCTCCACTTT.

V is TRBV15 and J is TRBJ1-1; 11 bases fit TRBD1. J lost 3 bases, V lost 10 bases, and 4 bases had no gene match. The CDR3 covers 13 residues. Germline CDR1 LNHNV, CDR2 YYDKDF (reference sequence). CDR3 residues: CAIRDRGDTEAFF. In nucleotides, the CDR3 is TGTGCCATAAGGGACAGGGGGGACACTGAAGCTTTCTTT.

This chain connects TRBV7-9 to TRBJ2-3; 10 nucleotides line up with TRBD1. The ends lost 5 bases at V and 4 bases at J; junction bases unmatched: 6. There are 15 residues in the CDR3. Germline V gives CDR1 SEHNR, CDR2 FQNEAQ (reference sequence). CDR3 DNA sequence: TGTGCCAGCAGCCCCCGGGACAGGGGTGCAGATACGCAGTATTTT. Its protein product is CASSPRDRGADTQYF.

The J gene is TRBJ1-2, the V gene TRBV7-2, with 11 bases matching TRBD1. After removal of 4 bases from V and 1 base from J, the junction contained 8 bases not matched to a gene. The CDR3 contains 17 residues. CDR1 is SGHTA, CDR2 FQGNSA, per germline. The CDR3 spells CASSWGGGTGGNYGYTF. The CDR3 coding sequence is TGTGCCAGCAGCTGGGGCGGAGGGACAGGGGGTAACTATGGCTACACCTTC.

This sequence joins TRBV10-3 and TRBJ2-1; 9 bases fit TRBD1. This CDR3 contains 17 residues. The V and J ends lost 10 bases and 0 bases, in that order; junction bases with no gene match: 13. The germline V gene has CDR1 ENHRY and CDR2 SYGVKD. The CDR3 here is CATVGQGPESSYNEQFF. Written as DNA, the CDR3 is TGTGCCACCGTCGGACAGGGGCCGGAGAGCTCCTACAATGAGCAGTTCTTC.

CDR3: CASSLSRTDYEQYV. Written as DNA, the CDR3 is TGTGCCAGCAGCTTAAGCCGGACAGACTACGAGCAGTACGTC. This chain joins TRBV7-8 and TRBJ2-7; D perhaps matches TRBD1 (6 bases). V was pared by 2 bases and J by 3 bases, with 11 bases between. Germline V gives CDR1 SGHVS, CDR2 FQNEAQ. This CDR3 spans 14 amino acids.

The CDR3 DNA is TGTGCCAGCTTTCCGGAACGGGACAGGCACCTGCGGGGCAATCAGCCCCAGCATTTT. It codes for CASFPERDRHLRGNQPQHF. The V call is TRBV21-1, the J call TRBJ1-5; TRBD1 reflects the table's D call only, with no check against the DNA. TRBV21-1 is given as a pseudogene. This CDR3 is built from 19 residues.

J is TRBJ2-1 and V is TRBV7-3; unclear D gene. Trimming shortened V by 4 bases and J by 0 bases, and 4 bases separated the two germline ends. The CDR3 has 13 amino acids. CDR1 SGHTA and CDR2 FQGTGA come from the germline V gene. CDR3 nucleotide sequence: TGTGCCAGCAGCTGGAGCTCCTACAATGAGCAGTTCTTC. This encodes CASSWSSYNEQFF.

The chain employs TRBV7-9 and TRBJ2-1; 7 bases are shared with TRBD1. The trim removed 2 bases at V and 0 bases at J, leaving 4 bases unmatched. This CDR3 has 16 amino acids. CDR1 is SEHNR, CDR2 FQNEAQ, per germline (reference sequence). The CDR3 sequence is CASSLKGQSSYNEQFF. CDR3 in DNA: TGTGCCAGCAGCTTAAAGGGACAGAGCTCCTACAATGAGCAGTTCTTC.

CDR3 sequence: CASSQDRTGMTDTQYF. CDR3 in DNA: TGCGCCAGCAGCCAAGATCGAACAGGGATGACAGATACGCAGTATTTT. The chain has TRBV4-1 and TRBJ2-3; D is possibly TRBD1 (6 bases). V was clipped by 0 bases and J by 3 bases, with 13 bases between them. Germline assignment: CDR1 MGHRA and CDR2 YSYEKL. The CDR3 runs 16 residues.

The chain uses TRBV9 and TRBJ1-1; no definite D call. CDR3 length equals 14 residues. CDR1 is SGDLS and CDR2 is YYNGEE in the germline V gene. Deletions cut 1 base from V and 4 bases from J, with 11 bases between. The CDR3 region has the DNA TGTGCCAGCAGCGTATCGAGTCAGCTCACTGAAGCTTTCTTT. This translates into CASSVSSQLTEAFF.

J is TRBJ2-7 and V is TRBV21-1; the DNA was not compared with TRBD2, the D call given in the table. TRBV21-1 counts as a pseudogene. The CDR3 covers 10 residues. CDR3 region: CEDRTYEQYF. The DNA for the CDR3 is TGTGAAGATAGAACCTACGAGCAGTACTTC.

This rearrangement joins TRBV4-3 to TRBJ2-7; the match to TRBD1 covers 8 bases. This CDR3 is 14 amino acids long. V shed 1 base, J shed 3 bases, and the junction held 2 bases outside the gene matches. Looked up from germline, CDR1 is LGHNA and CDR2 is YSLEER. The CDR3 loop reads CASSQGTGLYEQYF. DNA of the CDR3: TGCGCCAGCAGCCAAGGGACAGGGCTCTACGAGCAGTACTTC.

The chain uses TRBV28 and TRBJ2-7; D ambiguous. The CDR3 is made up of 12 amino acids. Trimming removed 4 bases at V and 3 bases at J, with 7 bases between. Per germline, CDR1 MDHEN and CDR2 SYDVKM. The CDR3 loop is CASSSPFYEQYV. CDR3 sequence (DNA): TGTGCCAGCAGTTCGCCCTTCTACGAGCAGTACGTC.

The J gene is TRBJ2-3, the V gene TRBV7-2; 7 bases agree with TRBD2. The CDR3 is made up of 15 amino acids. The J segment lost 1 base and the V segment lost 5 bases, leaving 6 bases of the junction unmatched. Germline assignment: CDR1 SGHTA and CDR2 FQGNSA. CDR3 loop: CASSASGGRTDTQYF. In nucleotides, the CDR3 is TGTGCCAGCAGCGCGTCGGGGGGACGCACAGATACGCAGTATTTT.

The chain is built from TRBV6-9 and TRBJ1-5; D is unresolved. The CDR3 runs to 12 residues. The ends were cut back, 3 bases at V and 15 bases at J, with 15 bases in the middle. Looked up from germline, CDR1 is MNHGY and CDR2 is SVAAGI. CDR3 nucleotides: TGTGCCAGCAGTTACTCGATGTGGCCCTCGCATTTT. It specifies CASSYSMWPSHF.

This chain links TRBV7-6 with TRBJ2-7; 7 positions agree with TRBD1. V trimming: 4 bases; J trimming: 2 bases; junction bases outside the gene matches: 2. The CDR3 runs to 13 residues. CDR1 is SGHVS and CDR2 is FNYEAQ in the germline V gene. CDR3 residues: CASSWDRTYEQYF. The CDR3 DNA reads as TGTGCCAGCAGCTGGGACAGAACCTACGAGCAGTACTTC.

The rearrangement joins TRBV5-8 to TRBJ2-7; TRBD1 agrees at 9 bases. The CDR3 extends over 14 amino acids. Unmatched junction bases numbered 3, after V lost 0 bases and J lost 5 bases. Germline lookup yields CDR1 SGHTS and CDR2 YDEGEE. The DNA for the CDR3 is TGTGCCAGCAGCTTGGGGACAGGGGTTGACGAGCAGTACGTC. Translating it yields CASSLGTGVDEQYV.

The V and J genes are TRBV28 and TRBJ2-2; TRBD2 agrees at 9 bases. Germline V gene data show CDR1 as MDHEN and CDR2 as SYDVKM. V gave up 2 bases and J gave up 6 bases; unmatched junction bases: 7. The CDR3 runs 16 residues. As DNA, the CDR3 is TGTGCCAGCAGTTTAGCGGGGGGGAGTCATGCCGGGGAGCTGTTTTTT. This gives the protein CASSLAGGSHAGELFF.